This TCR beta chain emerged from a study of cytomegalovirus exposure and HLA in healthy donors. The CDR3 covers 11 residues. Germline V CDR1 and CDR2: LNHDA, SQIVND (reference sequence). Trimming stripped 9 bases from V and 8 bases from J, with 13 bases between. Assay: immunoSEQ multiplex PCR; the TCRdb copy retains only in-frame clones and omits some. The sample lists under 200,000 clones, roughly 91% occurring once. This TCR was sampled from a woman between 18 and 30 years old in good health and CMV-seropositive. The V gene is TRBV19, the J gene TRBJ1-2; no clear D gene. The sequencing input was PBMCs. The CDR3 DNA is TGTGCCAGCCTGATGGGAGGGGGCTACACCTTC. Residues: CASLMGGGYTF.